This note documents a single TCR beta chain sequence. Its antigen remains unknown. The sample originates from a study of CD8 T cells in Susac syndrome. For the study at large: When their blood was taken, the Susac syndrome patients had either not yet had any therapy, were taking corticosteroids, or were taking intravenous immunoglobulin alone.

Looked up from germline, CDR1 is MDHEN and CDR2 is SYDVKM. CDR3 length: 15 residues. V shed 4 bases and J 5 bases; nucleotides not matched to a gene: 6. General study findings and limits: The study's TCR sequencing and HLA analysis drew on a certain number of individuals. That number was acknowledged as relatively small.

Random hexamers were used to reverse transcribe roughly 0.45 to 1 ug of RNA. With immunoSEQ multiplex PCR, TCR beta CDR3 was amplified across 54 Vbeta and 13 Jbeta. In TCRdb, the immunoSEQ multiplex PCR reads were re-called with MiXCR into one record per CDR3 protein. The sample has 55,000 to 80,000 distinct CDR3 sequences, around 93% seen once; the top ten hold roughly 0.15%. Patients with Susac syndrome met diagnostic criteria that were recently defined for definite or probable disease. The chain has TRBV28 and TRBJ2-5; TRBD1 agrees at 11 bases. The specimen sequenced was CD4+ T cells from PBMCs. This receptor was taken from a human donor with Susac syndrome. The chain's CDR3 is CASSSPGTGGETQYF. For the CDR3, the DNA is TGTGCCAGCAGTTCTCCCGGGACAGGGGGGGAGACCCAGTACTTC.